This T cell receptor beta chain was retrieved from a study of cytomegalovirus exposure and HLA in healthy donors. PCR was performed using 60 Vbeta and 13 Jbeta primers. Clones were sequenced by immunoSEQ multiplex PCR, and TCRdb holds only the in-frame ones, with some missing. Of around 180,000 clones in the sample, roughly three quarters were seen once. In regard to this clone: Its target is not known.

General study results and limits: Sequencing likely produced, as an artifact, a cluster of highly shared sequence variants.

The sample comprised PBMCs. The receptor comes from a woman in her 50s in good health and CMV-seronegative.

The chain's CDR3 is CASNLRREGNQPQHF. CDR3 in DNA: TGTGCCAGCAACTTAAGGAGGGAGGGCAATCAGCCCCAGCATTTT. This sequence joins TRBV6-1 and TRBJ1-5; D uncertain. The germline V gene has CDR1 MNHNS and CDR2 SASEGT. The CDR3 spans 15 residues. V gave up 7 bases and J gave up 2 bases, with 15 bases separating them.